Listed below are T cell receptor beta chains from one sample, sequenced in a study of Ad26.COV2.S vaccination and SARS-CoV-2 variants. Generated by immunoSEQ multiplex PCR, the TCRdb table keeps only in-frame clones and is missing some. The sample shows 380,000 or so clones, 88% of them seen only once. The sample here was peripheral blood, taken in a trial of Ad26.COV2.S vaccine versus placebo. The origin of the receptors is a person between 18 and 65 years old who received the Ad26.COV2.S COVID-19 vaccine or a placebo. Each CDR3 is given without its conserved first and last residue. Fields, in order: D gene, J gene, clone size, V gene, CDR3 protein. A D gene is named only where the DNA matches it firmly. Clone size, where shown, is once, few, many, or a class for clones that have expanded.

>TRBD1|TRBJ1-5|NA|TRBV9
ASSASRGLGQPQH
>TRBD1|TRBJ1-5|NA|TRBV27
ASSARTGKDNQPQH
>NA|TRBJ1-3|NA|TRBV27
ASSLSNARASSGNTIY
>TRBD1|TRBJ2-2|NA|TRBV9
ASSLHGGQGGTGELF
>NA|TRBJ1-6|NA|TRBV6-4
ASSESRTPFNSPLH
>NA|TRBJ2-7|NA|TRBV27
ASSFFSGVAVEQY
>NA|TRBJ2-7|NA|TRBV20-1
SARQAYEQY
>NA|TRBJ2-7|NA|TRBV5-5
ASSLPTAYYEQY
>TRBD1|TRBJ1-2|NA|TRBV10-3
AISESRTGVSGYT
>NA|TRBJ2-7|NA|TRBV19
ASSMDRAYEQY
>TRBD1|TRBJ2-2|NA|TRBV19
ASSIIGGTSGELF
>NA|TRBJ2-3|NA|TRBV20-1
SAGGTDTQY
>NA|TRBJ1-5|NA|TRBV4-1
ASSQVSPSGNQPQH
>TRBD1|TRBJ2-3|NA|TRBV6-5
ASSSTGWGQDTQY
>NA|TRBJ2-5|NA|TRBV27
ASSLGGQTQY
>TRBD1|TRBJ2-7|once|TRBV30
AWSPRVGQGGYEQY
>NA|TRBJ1-1|NA|TRBV9
ASSVGLGAGSTEAF
>NA|TRBJ1-2|NA|TRBV19
ASSLRQTYGYT
>NA|TRBJ2-2|NA|TRBV7-8
ASRGEGQEWRTGELF
>NA|TRBJ1-1|NA|TRBV7-8
ASSLVGRAHTEAF
>NA|TRBJ2-7|NA|TRBV18
ASSPRKGDYEQY
>NA|TRBJ2-7|NA|TRBV6-1
ASSEGGTYEQY
>TRBD1|TRBJ2-2|NA|TRBV4-1
ASRTNRGLTGELF
>NA|TRBJ2-7|NA|TRBV14
ASSQPSAPRRNEQY
>NA|TRBJ2-7|NA|TRBV11-3
ASSFGSAGFYEQY
>TRBD1|TRBJ2-1|once|TRBV5-4
ASSRTGDYEQF
>NA|TRBJ1-2|once|TRBV7-2
ASSLAQARDYGYT
>TRBD2|TRBJ2-2|NA|TRBV11-3
ASSQGTSGRANTGELF
>NA|TRBJ2-1|few|TRBV28
ASLSAGQTYNEQF
>NA|TRBJ1-5|NA|TRBV4-1
ASSQDFGSEGNQPQH
>NA|TRBJ2-2|NA|TRBV3-1/TRBV3-2
ASSPYEGAGELF
>TRBD1|TRBJ1-6|NA|TRBV30
AWRTPRQGLHYNSPLH
>TRBD2|TRBJ2-7|NA|TRBV7-3
ASSRLAATSEQY
>NA|TRBJ2-3|NA|TRBV5-8
ASSFPSRGTDTQY
>NA|TRBJ2-3|NA|TRBV19
ASSSPTPRDPGSTQY
>TRBD2|TRBJ2-3|NA|TRBV10-3
AISERTSGSGDTQY
>TRBD1|TRBJ2-1|NA|TRBV11-2
ASSLPGGVEQF
>NA|TRBJ2-7|NA|TRBV5-4
ASSLASGAYEQY
>TRBD1|TRBJ2-7|NA|TRBV7-9
ASSSTSGTGLYEQY
>NA|TRBJ2-7|NA|TRBV10-3
AISFSYRAHEQY
>TRBD1|TRBJ2-3|NA|TRBV5-4
ASSAGTGALPTDTQY
>NA|TRBJ1-1|NA|TRBV19
ASSLGLASTEAF
>NA|TRBJ1-1|NA|TRBV9
ASSGRSGLRTEAF
>NA|TRBJ2-7|NA|TRBV9
ASSVGASAHSYEQY
>NA|TRBJ1-1|NA|TRBV5-4
ASSLEVGNTEAF
>NA|TRBJ2-1|once|TRBV5-6
ASSPAGLNEQF
>TRBD1|TRBJ2-1|NA|TRBV30
AQKKGQYNEQF
>TRBD1|TRBJ1-2|NA|TRBV3-1/TRBV3-2
ASSQRDRLNYGYT
>TRBD2|TRBJ2-3|NA|TRBV14
ASSRQAGGVTDTQY
>NA|TRBJ1-1|NA|TRBV12-3/TRBV12-4
ASSSTGNTEAF
>TRBD2|TRBJ2-2|NA|TRBV4-1
ASSQPSGRANTGELF
>NA|TRBJ1-5|NA|TRBV27
ASSFGVRGPDQPQH
>TRBD1|TRBJ1-1|NA|TRBV6-2/TRBV6-3
ASSRPGTGLNTEAF
>NA|TRBJ2-1|NA|TRBV2
ASNPSETDYNEQF